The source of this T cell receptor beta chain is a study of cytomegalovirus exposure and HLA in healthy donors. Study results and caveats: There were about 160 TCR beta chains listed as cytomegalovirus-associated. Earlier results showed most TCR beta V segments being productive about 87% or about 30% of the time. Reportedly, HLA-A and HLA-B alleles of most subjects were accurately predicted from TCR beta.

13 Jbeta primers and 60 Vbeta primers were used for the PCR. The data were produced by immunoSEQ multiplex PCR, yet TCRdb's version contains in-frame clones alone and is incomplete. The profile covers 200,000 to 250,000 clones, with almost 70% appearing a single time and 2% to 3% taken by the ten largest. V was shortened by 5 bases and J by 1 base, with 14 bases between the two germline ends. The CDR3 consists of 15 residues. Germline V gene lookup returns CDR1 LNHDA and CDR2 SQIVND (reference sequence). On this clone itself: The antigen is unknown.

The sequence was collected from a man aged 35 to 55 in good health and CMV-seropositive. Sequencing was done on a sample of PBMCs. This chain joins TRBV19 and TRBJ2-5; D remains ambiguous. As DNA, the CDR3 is TGTGCCAGTAGTGTCCGGCTGGGCAGCCAAGAGACCCAGTACTTC. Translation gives CASSVRLGSQETQYF.